A selection of T cell receptor beta chains follows, all from one sample in a study of blood T cell repertoires in COVID-19. Using immunoSEQ multiplex PCR, the repertoire was profiled, and TCRdb retains in-frame clones only, with some absent. The repertoire consists of about 300,000 clones, with roughly 91% occurring once and the leading ten covering less than 2%. The sample consisted of peripheral blood. Receptor source: a woman aged 25 to 39 with COVID-19, enrolled during active disease. CDR3s include the opening cysteine and the closing phenylalanine or tryptophan. A D gene is named only where the DNA matches it firmly.

TRBJ1-2 | TRBV19 | TRBD1 | CASTTSGTGVGGYTF
TRBJ2-3 | TRBV5-1 | . | CASSLVVRYTDTQYF
TRBJ1-2 | TRBV7-2 | TRBD1 | CASSLYTGGRGYTF
TRBJ1-2 | TRBV29-1 | . | CSVEVATVPGYTF
TRBJ2-2 | TRBV4-1 | TRBD2 | CASSQFFSGGANTGELFF
TRBJ2-2 | TRBV2 | TRBD1 | CASSGQGVGELFF
TRBJ1-4 | TRBV13 | . | CASSLGRTPAGEKLFF
TRBJ2-5 | TRBV18 | . | CASSPPQALIETQYF
TRBJ2-1 | TRBV7-3 | . | CASSPGAVGEQFF
TRBJ1-4 | TRBV29-1 | . | CSVAGANEKLFF
TRBJ2-1 | TRBV4-1 | TRBD2 | CASSRLAEYNEQFF
TRBJ1-6 | TRBV4-1 | TRBD1 | CASSQTGGGYSPLHF
TRBJ2-2 | TRBV11-2 | . | CASSLSPGVDEALFF
TRBJ2-7 | TRBV2 | TRBD2 | CASSEERDYEQYF